Below, one T cell receptor (beta chain) is given with its context. Sequenced by immunoSEQ multiplex PCR; TCRdb stores in-frame clones only, minus some. Here the sample spans 170,000 or so clones, approximately 94% being singletons. This record comes from a study of control samples from healthy donors and cancer patients. CDR3 size: 15 residues. The germline V and J ends were trimmed by 2 bases and 4 bases, with 14 bases remaining between them. CDR1 is SGHNT, CDR2 YENEEA, per germline. V usage is TRBV11-3 and J usage is TRBJ1-1; a possible D gene is TRBD1 (5 bases). The sequenced sample was blood. This sequence originates from a young woman in good health. As DNA, the CDR3 is TGTGCCAGCAGCTTACCACGACTTGGGGGCACTGAAGCTTTCTTT. It encodes CASSLPRLGGTEAFF.